This T cell receptor (beta chain) was observed in a study of T cell responses to AZD1222 COVID-19 vaccine (dated by TCRdb to 2020 to 2023). With respect to the entire study: AZD1222 recipients with second doses at about 4 weeks or about 12 weeks were pooled, because spike-specific TCR depth and breadth did not differ between schedules. A total of approximately 230 trial participants underwent TCR sequencing, of whom about 200 received two doses of AZD1222 and some 26 received two doses of the MenACWY control vaccine. Trial participants were enrolled by age into subgroups of 18-55, 56-69 and 70-plus years, and roughly 160, 29 and 62 TCR-sequenced participants, respectively, were included in these subgroups. Here is what the overall study found, with its caveats: Only six AZD1222 recipients were SARS-CoV-2 seropositive at baseline, limiting conclusions about previously exposed vaccinees. Vaccine-associated CD4 TCRs spanned the whole spike protein, with dominant responses in regions 160-218 and 743-854. Participants were mostly white British and included more females than males, and it was suggested by the authors that clonal diversity may have been underestimated. The 56-69-year group was small, and its depth increase did not reach significance, likely because of low power. A significant rise in spike-specific TCR breadth and depth was observed after two AZD1222 doses relative to day 0 and relative to MenACWY recipients. Reportedly, close to half of the unique spike-specific TCRs recognized epitopes lying outside the regions that are mutated in the B.1.351 and B.1.1.7 variants. Because no samples from the day 14 peak response were available, repertoires could be characterized only after the peak T cell response.

Notes on this clone: It has no known antigen specificity. No base-level quality is on record; no much larger clone is a single base apart.

In the paper's terms, the time point label means: baseline before first vaccination. Samples from vaccinated people were obtained from the UK trials COV001 and COV002, which included a single-blind randomized controlled phase 2/3 trial of AZD1222 (ChAdOx1 nCoV-19) in healthy adults. For TCRbeta chain sequencing, PBMC samples from trial participants were taken at day 0 and at day 28 after the second dose. Spanning cysteine to phenylalanine, the CDR3 consists of 15 amino acids. Only the CDR3 part of the read is kept: 45 bases, read in frame from the first base. V is trimmed back by 3 bases and J by 5 bases, and the junction contains 7 bases that no gene match accounts for. The germline V gene gives CDR1 as MNHNS and CDR2 as SASEGT. The CDR3 regions of human TCRbeta chains were analyzed by immunosequencing. The authors' pipeline ran thus. TCRs in the repertoires were compared against a reference library of SARS-CoV-2-specific TCRs that had been generated with the MIRA antigen-specificity platform. Breadth was defined as the fraction of unique TCRs that were SARS-CoV-2-associated. Depth was defined as the fraction of total T cells that were SARS-CoV-2-associated. Using the MIRA data, each spike-specific TCR was assigned both to the spike region to which the TCR was reactive and to a CD4 or CD8 class. Log10-transformed breadth and depth values were compared by one-way ANOVA with Sidak's multiple comparisons tests. TCRdb provides this immuneACCESS table in a form limited to in-frame rearrangements. Some clones are lacking; in checked studies, under half of them reflect an unresolved V gene, and why the rest are absent is not known. V and J calls and clone size follow that table, whereas D and trimming were derived from the DNA. For this sample the table gives 95,000 to 150,000 clones, of which about 90% were detected only once. The ten largest account for approximately 9.3% of the sample.

This specimen was peripheral blood, taken on day 0 of AZD1222 vaccination. The clonotype originates from an adult in good health. The chain uses TRBV6-1 and TRBJ2-5; TRBD1 lines up with 9 middle nucleotides. This receptor has the CDR3 CASSEGQGLGETQYF. The nucleotide sequence is TGTGCCAGCAGTGAGGGACAGGGCCTAGGGGAGACCCAGTACTTC.